This record looks at one T cell receptor (beta chain) sequence and its context. The sample originates from a study of blood T cell repertoires in COVID-19. About the research overall: T cells, B-cell-depleted T cells, or PBMCs supplied cDNA or gDNA.

J lost 2 bases, V lost 2 bases, and 5 bases had no gene match. The germline V gene has CDR1 MNHNY and CDR2 SVGAGI (reference sequence). This CDR3 is built from 16 residues. In the authors' workflow: How many nucleated cells were present was estimated from reference gene primer amplification. The method was immunoSEQ multiplex PCR; TCRdb's version includes in-frame clones alone and lacks a portion of them. That table furnishes V, J and clone size, whereas the DNA furnished D and trimming. The sample carries some 25,000 clones, more than 75% recorded once. The receptor was derived from a human donor in a cohort sampled during active COVID-19. This rearrangement joins TRBV6-6 to TRBJ1-5, with 8 nucleotides matching TRBD1. What was sequenced was peripheral blood. For the CDR3, the DNA is TGTGCCAGCAGTTACGTCATGGGACAGGGCAATCAGCCCCAGCATTTT. Its translation: CASSYVMGQGNQPQHF.